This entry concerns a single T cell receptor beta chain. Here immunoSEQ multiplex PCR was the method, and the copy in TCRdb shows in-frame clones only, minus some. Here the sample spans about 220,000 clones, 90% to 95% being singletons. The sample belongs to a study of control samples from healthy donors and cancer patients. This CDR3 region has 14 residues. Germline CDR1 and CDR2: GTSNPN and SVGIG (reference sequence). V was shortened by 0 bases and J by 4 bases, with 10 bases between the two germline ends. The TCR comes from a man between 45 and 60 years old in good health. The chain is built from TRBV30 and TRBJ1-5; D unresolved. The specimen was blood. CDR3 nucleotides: TGTGCCTGGAGTGTACGCTCACGGAATCAGCCCCAGCATTTT. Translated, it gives CAWSVRSRNQPQHF.